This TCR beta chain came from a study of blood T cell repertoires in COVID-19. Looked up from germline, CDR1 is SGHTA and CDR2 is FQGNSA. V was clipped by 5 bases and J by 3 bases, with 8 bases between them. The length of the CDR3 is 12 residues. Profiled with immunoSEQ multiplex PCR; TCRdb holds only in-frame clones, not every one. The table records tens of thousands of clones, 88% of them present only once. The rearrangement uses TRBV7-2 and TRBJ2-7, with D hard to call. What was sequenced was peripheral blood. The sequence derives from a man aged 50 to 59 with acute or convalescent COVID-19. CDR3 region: CASSNKNYEQYF. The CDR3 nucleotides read TGTGCCAGCAGCAACAAGAACTACGAGCAGTACTTC. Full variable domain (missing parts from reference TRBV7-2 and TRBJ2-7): GAGVSQSPSNKVTEKGKDVELRCDPISGHTALYWYRQSLGQGLEFLIYFQGNSAPDKSGLPSDRFSAERTGGSVSTLTIQRTQQEDSAVYLCASSNKNYEQYFGPGTRLTVT.